Shown below are 32 T cell receptor beta chains from a single sample sequenced in a study of cytomegalovirus exposure and HLA in healthy donors. PCR involved 60 Vbeta and 13 Jbeta primers. Generated by immunoSEQ multiplex PCR, the TCRdb table keeps only in-frame clones and is missing some. The sample records around 100,000 clones, about 71% being singletons. Sequences were obtained from PBMCs. These receptors were taken from a woman in her fifties or sixties in good health and CMV-seronegative.

V gene TRBV4-1 combines with J gene TRBJ2-1; 10 bases map to TRBD1. CDR3 length equals 16 residues. Losses at the gene ends were 0 bases for V and 3 bases for J; bases not matched to a gene: 2. Germline V gene lookup returns CDR1 MGHRA and CDR2 YSYEKL. CDR3 in DNA: TGCGCCAGCAGCCAAGAAGGGACAGGGGTCTACAATGAGCAGTTCTTC. This encodes CASSQEGTGVYNEQFF.

The table lists this clone with a few counts. The same CDR3 can be traced to other DNA sequences in this sample. The chain uses TRBV7-2 and TRBJ2-7; D unresolved. This CDR3 spans 12 amino acids. Germline-derived CDR1 and CDR2 are SGHTA and FQGNSA. Trimming cost V 1 base and J 4 bases, with 5 bases left between them. The CDR3 DNA reads TGTGCCAGCAGCTTAGTACGGTACGAGCAGTACTTC. It yields the protein CASSLVRYEQYF. Full variable domain (rest looked up from reference TRBV7-2 and TRBJ2-7): GAGVSQSPSNKVTEKGKDVELRCDPISGHTALYWYRQSLGQGLEFLIYFQGNSAPDKSGLPSDRFSAERTGGSVSTLTIQRTQQEDSAVYLCASSLVRYEQYFGPGTRLTVT.

The V call is TRBV7-6, the J call TRBJ2-1; possibly TRBD2 for D (6 bases). CDR1 is SGHVS, CDR2 FNYEAQ, per germline. The CDR3 has 15 residues. Between the trimmed V and J ends, which lost 6 bases and 4 bases, there was a span of 16 bases. The CDR3 DNA reads TGTGCCAGCAGTTTCGGGACTTCTAATTACAATGAGCAGTTCTTC. Translated, it gives CASSFGTSNYNEQFF. Based on the CDR3 plus reference TRBV7-6 and TRBJ2-1, the full variable domain is GAGVSQSPRYKVTKRGQDVALRCDPISGHVSLYWYRQALGQGPEFLTYFNYEAQQDKSGLPNDRFSAERPEGSISTLTIQRTEQRDSAMYRCASSFGTSNYNEQFFGPGTRLTVL.

This clone was counted only a few times. The J gene is TRBJ1-5, the V gene TRBV19; 9 bases fit TRBD1. Germline values: CDR1 LNHDA, CDR2 SQIVND (reference sequence). The trim removed 5 bases at V and 4 bases at J, leaving 6 bases unmatched. This CDR3 contains 15 residues. In DNA, the CDR3 is TGTGCCAGTAGTGCCGGGACAGGGTCTAATCAGCCCCAGCATTTT. Encoded protein: CASSAGTGSNQPQHF. Together with reference TRBV19 and TRBJ1-5, the CDR3 gives the full variable domain: DGGITQSPKYLFRKEGQNVTLSCEQNLNHDAMYWYRQDPGQGLRLIYYSQIVNDFQKGDIAEGYSVSREKKESFPLTVTSAQKNPTAFYLCASSAGTGSNQPQHFGDGTRLSIL.

The CDR3 here is CATSRDRLPGLAQHF. In DNA, the CDR3 is TGTGCCACCAGCAGAGATCGCCTCCCGGGGTTGGCCCAGCATTTT. V is TRBV15 and J is TRBJ1-5; D remains ambiguous. CDR3 length: 15 residues. CDR1 LNHNV and CDR2 YYDKDF come from the germline V gene (reference sequence). V lost 0 bases, J lost 11 bases, and 17 bases lay in between.

The rearrangement uses TRBV6-5 and TRBJ2-7, with D unclear. Germline CDR1 is MNHEY and CDR2 is SVGAGI. Trimming removed 6 bases from V and 3 bases from J, with 6 bases in between. CDR3 length: 11 amino acids. CDR3 residues: CASRQNYEQYF. DNA for the CDR3: TGTGCCAGCAGGCAGAACTACGAGCAGTACTTC.

The CDR3 region has the DNA TGTGCCATCAGTGAGGGACTAGCGGAAAACTACGAGCAGTACTTC. It translates to CAISEGLAENYEQYF. This chain links TRBV10-3 with TRBJ2-7; 10 bases fit TRBD2. Germline V gene sequence: CDR1 ENHRY, CDR2 SYGVKD. There are 15 residues in the CDR3. The trim removed 2 bases at V and 3 bases at J, leaving 4 bases unmatched.

The genes are TRBV7-2 and TRBJ2-6; maybe TRBD1 (6 bases). The CDR3 spans 17 residues. Germline V gives CDR1 SGHTA, CDR2 FQGNSA. V shed 5 bases and J shed 0 bases, with 14 bases lying between them. The CDR3 nucleotides read TGTGCCAGCAGCCCCCGGACAGTAAGCTCTGGGGCCAACGTCCTGACTTTC. The encoded protein is CASSPRTVSSGANVLTF. The full variable domain, its missing parts supplied by reference TRBV7-2 and TRBJ2-6, is GAGVSQSPSNKVTEKGKDVELRCDPISGHTALYWYRQSLGQGLEFLIYFQGNSAPDKSGLPSDRFSAERTGGSVSTLTIQRTQQEDSAVYLCASSPRTVSSGANVLTFGAGSRLTVL.

This clone was seen once. The V call is TRBV19, the J call TRBJ2-7; TRBD2 matches at 8 bases. CDR1 and CDR2 from the germline V gene are LNHDA and SQIVND (reference sequence). The CDR3 is 14 amino acids. V shed 4 bases, J shed 0 bases, and the junction held 2 bases outside the gene matches. The CDR3 spells CASSTSGYSYEQYF. As DNA, the CDR3 is TGTGCCAGTAGTACTAGCGGGTACTCCTACGAGCAGTACTTC.

The J gene is TRBJ1-1, the V gene TRBV10-3; D remains ambiguous. The germline V and J ends were trimmed by 2 bases and 4 bases, with 5 bases remaining between them. Germline V gene data show CDR1 as ENHRY and CDR2 as SYGVKD. This CDR3 has 12 residues. Here the CDR3 reads CAISEGVTEAFF. In DNA, the CDR3 is TGTGCCATCAGTGAGGGAGTCACTGAAGCTTTCTTT.

The V and J genes are TRBV6-5 and TRBJ2-3; maybe TRBD1 (7 bases). Germline V CDR1 and CDR2: MNHEY, SVGAGI. V lost 6 bases and J 0 bases, leaving 10 bases between the germline ends. This CDR3 contains 14 residues. CDR3 in amino acids: CASRQGTSTDTQYF. DNA for the CDR3: TGTGCCAGCAGACAGGGGACTAGCACAGATACGCAGTATTTT.

The J gene is TRBJ2-3, the V gene TRBV11-3, with no clear D. V lost 4 bases to trimming and J lost 5 bases, with 4 bases between them. CDR3 length equals 11 residues. CDR1 is SGHNT, CDR2 YENEEA, per germline. CDR3 nucleotides: TGTGCCAGCAGCTCCAGAGATACGCAGTATTTT. Amino acid sequence: CASSSRDTQYF.

V usage is TRBV6-6 and J usage is TRBJ1-2, with no clear D. Germline V gene lookup returns CDR1 MNHNY and CDR2 SVGAGI (reference sequence). CDR3 size: 15 residues. V lost 2 bases and J lost 5, with 15 bases in between. The DNA of the CDR3 is TGTGCCAGCAGTTACGACGGCTCTCTCGGGTATGGCTACACCTTC. Translation: CASSYDGSLGYGYTF.

This clone was seen a handful of times. The chain employs TRBV7-2 and TRBJ2-7; tentative D call: TRBD2 (6 bases). Trimming removed 2 bases at V and 6 bases at J, with 17 bases between. CDR3 size: 15 residues. Germline assignment: CDR1 SGHTA and CDR2 FQGNSA. CDR3 region: CASSLSGGIRFEQYF. As DNA, the CDR3 is TGTGCCAGCAGCTTATCGGGCGGGATTCGCTTCGAGCAGTACTTC. The full variable domain, in which reference TRBV7-2 and TRBJ2-7 provide the parts outside the CDR3, is GAGVSQSPSNKVTEKGKDVELRCDPISGHTALYWYRQSLGQGLEFLIYFQGNSAPDKSGLPSDRFSAERTGGSVSTLTIQRTQQEDSAVYLCASSLSGGIRFEQYFGPGTRLTVT.

The chain recombines TRBV6-4 with TRBJ2-5; 9 bases map to TRBD1. The germline V gene has CDR1 MRHNA and CDR2 SNTAGT. The CDR3 extends over 15 amino acids. V shed 5 bases, J shed 5 bases, and the junction held 9 bases outside the gene matches. The DNA of the CDR3 is TGTGCCAGCAGTCCGACAGGGGGAGTGGGGGAGACCCAGTACTTC. Encoded protein: CASSPTGGVGETQYF.

In this sample, this clone turned up a few times. J is TRBJ2-2 and V is TRBV19, with TRBD2 matching over 8 bases. The CDR3 sequence is 16 residues long. The germline gives CDR1 LNHDA, CDR2 SQIVND (reference sequence). The V and J ends lost 4 bases and 1 base, in that order; junction bases with no gene match: 5. CDR3 in DNA: TGTGCCAGTAGTACACGACTAGCGCTGAACACCGGGGAGCTGTTTTTT. Translation gives CASSTRLALNTGELFF.

The chain employs TRBV7-2 and TRBJ2-5, with 7 bases identical to TRBD2. Germline V gives CDR1 SGHTA, CDR2 FQGNSA. V lost 3 bases and J lost 1; bases outside the gene matches: 8. CDR3 length equals 16 residues. This chain's CDR3 is CASSLVGGRAQETQYF. The DNA of the CDR3 is TGTGCCAGCAGCTTGGTAGGAGGGAGGGCCCAAGAGACCCAGTACTTC. Drawing the rest from reference TRBV7-2 and TRBJ2-5, the complete variable domain is GAGVSQSPSNKVTEKGKDVELRCDPISGHTALYWYRQSLGQGLEFLIYFQGNSAPDKSGLPSDRFSAERTGGSVSTLTIQRTQQEDSAVYLCASSLVGGRAQETQYFGPGTRLLVL.

The chain has TRBV6-5 and TRBJ1-2, with TRBD1 identical over 7 bases. The V and J ends lost 6 bases and 4 bases, in that order; junction bases with no gene match: 8. CDR1 MNHEY and CDR2 SVGAGI come from the germline V gene. This CDR3 region has 14 residues. The DNA for the CDR3 is TGTGCCAGCAGCCTGACAGGGTCCCTCTATGGCTACACCTTC. Its translation: CASSLTGSLYGYTF.

There are a few counts of this clone. V and J are TRBV5-8 and TRBJ1-6; D uncertain. This CDR3 has 15 amino acids. The V and J ends lost 1 base and 5 bases respectively, with 10 bases between them. CDR1 and CDR2 from the germline V gene are SGHTS and YDEGEE. Here the CDR3 reads CASSLTGGNNSPLHF. Here the CDR3 DNA reads TGTGCCAGCAGCTTGACCGGAGGCAATAATTCACCCCTCCACTTT.

The chain joins TRBV28 to TRBJ1-3; D might be TRBD1 (5 bases). CDR3 size: 15 residues. Per germline, CDR1 MDHEN and CDR2 SYDVKM. V was cut by 6 bases and J by 7 bases, with 19 bases left in between. For the CDR3, the DNA is TGTGCCAGCAGGAGAACCGGGACTGGGCCCAACACCATATATTTT. Protein product: CASRRTGTGPNTIYF.

The chain couples TRBV12-5 to TRBJ1-3; TRBD1 matches 7 bases. The germline V gene has CDR1 LGHNT and CDR2 FRNRAP. V dropped 7 bases and J dropped 0; count of bases not matched to a gene: 6. The CDR3 extends over 15 amino acids. CDR3 nucleotide sequence: TGTGCTAGTGCCATGGGGGACAGCTCTGGAAACACCATATATTTT. This gives the protein CASAMGDSSGNTIYF. Drawing the rest from reference TRBV12-5 and TRBJ1-3, the complete variable domain is DARVTQTPRHKVTEMGQEVTMRCQPILGHNTVFWYRQTMMQGLELLAYFRNRAPLDDSGMPKDRFSAEMPDATLATLKIQPSEPRDSAVYFCASAMGDSSGNTIYFGEGSWLTVV.

The V call is TRBV7-9, the J call TRBJ2-7, with a weak D call TRBD2 (6 bases). V lost 5 bases and J 4 bases, leaving 18 bases between the germline ends. CDR1 is SEHNR, CDR2 FQNEAQ, per germline (reference sequence). This CDR3 contains 15 residues. CDR3 coding DNA: TGTGCCAGCAGCCCGACAGTCGATGGAGGGTACGAGCAGTACTTC. Encoded protein: CASSPTVDGGYEQYF.

This clone has only a few counts. The chain links TRBV10-3 to TRBJ1-1; TRBD1 might be the D (5 bases). Looked up from germline, CDR1 is ENHRY and CDR2 is SYGVKD. V was shortened by 2 bases and J by 4 bases, with 11 bases between the two germline ends. There are 14 residues in the CDR3. CDR3 sequence (DNA): TGTGCCATCAGTGAGGACGGCAGGGTCACTGAAGCTTTCTTT. This gives the protein CAISEDGRVTEAFF.

The rearrangement uses TRBV4-3 and TRBJ2-2, with TRBD2 matching 10 bases. The CDR3 runs to 18 residues. Trimming removed 0 bases from V and 6 bases from J; junction bases left unmatched: 10. Germline CDR1 and CDR2: LGHNA and YSLEER. CDR3 DNA sequence: TGCGCCAGCAGCCAAGAATACCGACTAGCGGGTAGGGCCGGGGAGCTGTTTTTT. It codes for CASSQEYRLAGRAGELFF.

V gene TRBV7-9 combines with J gene TRBJ2-2, with D perhaps TRBD2 (5 bases). Trimming took off 4 bases at V and 3 bases at J, with 24 bases between the two ends. The germline V gene encodes CDR1 SEHNR and CDR2 FQNEAQ (reference sequence). The length of the CDR3 is 19 residues. CDR3 protein: CASSSSPGQSPPYTGELFF. The CDR3 nucleotides are TGTGCCAGCAGCTCTAGCCCCGGCCAATCTCCCCCATACACCGGGGAGCTGTTTTTT.

The V call is TRBV6-5, the J call TRBJ1-6; 7 bases match TRBD1. Germline values: CDR1 MNHEY, CDR2 SVGAGI. J gave up 11 bases and V 6 bases, and 13 bases lay outside the gene matches. The CDR3 sequence is 15 residues long. The DNA for the CDR3 is TGTGCCAGCAGCCAGGGACAGCGTGAAGCCCCACCCCTCCACTTT. As protein: CASSQGQREAPPLHF.

Written as DNA, the CDR3 is TGTGCCATCAGTGAGCAGGGGACTAGCGGTAACAATGAGCAGTTCTTC. Amino acids: CAISEQGTSGNNEQFF. This chain links TRBV10-3 with TRBJ2-1; 11 positions match TRBD2. From germline, CDR1 is ENHRY and CDR2 SYGVKD. This CDR3 contains 16 residues. Unmatched junction bases numbered 5, after V lost 2 bases and J lost 5 bases.

The rearrangement links TRBV9 to TRBJ2-3, with 7 bases identical to TRBD1. The V gene end was trimmed by 0 bases and the J gene end by 2 bases; junction bases not matched to a gene: 6. Germline CDR1 is SGDLS and CDR2 is YYNGEE. The CDR3 has 16 residues. This CDR3 is CASSVEQGTDTDTQYF. The CDR3 DNA sequence: TGTGCCAGCAGCGTAGAACAGGGGACAGACACAGATACGCAGTATTTT.

The chain is built from TRBV10-3 and TRBJ1-1; TRBD1 aligns across 7 bases. V shed 3 bases, J shed 2 bases, and the junction held 3 bases outside the gene matches. This CDR3 is built from 14 residues. Germline CDR1 and CDR2: ENHRY and SYGVKD. CDR3 loop: CAISDRQGNTEAFF. CDR3 nucleotides: TGTGCCATCAGTGACAGACAGGGAAACACTGAAGCTTTCTTT.

V and J are TRBV6-6 and TRBJ2-4; 7 bases are a match to TRBD1. Germline V gene sequence: CDR1 MNHNY, CDR2 SVGAGI (reference sequence). Trimming took 7 bases from V and 5 from J; bases not matched to a gene: 2. This CDR3 region has 12 residues. The CDR3: CASTGTENIQYF. The CDR3 DNA reads TGTGCCAGCACTGGGACAGAAAACATTCAGTACTTC.

This chain links TRBV19 with TRBJ1-1, with 7 bases aligning to TRBD1. From germline, CDR1 is LNHDA and CDR2 SQIVND (reference sequence). The CDR3 sequence is 16 residues long. The trim removed 5 bases at V and 1 base at J, leaving 10 bases unmatched. CDR3 sequence: CASSGEFYRGNTEAFF. DNA of the CDR3: TGTGCCAGTAGTGGGGAATTTTACAGGGGGAACACTGAAGCTTTCTTT.

CDR3 DNA: TGTGCCAGCAGCTCGGTTACAGAGAATGAAAAACTGTTTTTT. Its protein product is CASSSVTENEKLFF. The genes are TRBV13 and TRBJ1-4; D is undetermined. V lost 4 bases and J 5 bases, leaving 11 bases between the germline ends. The germline V gene encodes CDR1 PRHDT and CDR2 FYEKMQ (reference sequence). There are 14 residues in the CDR3. Variable domain in full (rest from reference TRBV13 and TRBJ1-4): AAGVIQSPRHLIKEKRETATLKCYPIPRHDTVYWYQQGPGQDPQFLISFYEKMQSDKGSIPDRFSAQQFSDYHSELNMSSLELGDSALYFCASSSVTENEKLFFGSGTQLSVL.